The 5 T cell receptor beta chains below come from one sample, sequenced in a study of blood T cell repertoires in COVID-19. Data came from immunoSEQ multiplex PCR; TCRdb stores just in-frame clones and leaves some out. There are about 400,000 clones in the sample; 87% occur only once, and 2.5% to 3% lies in the top ten. The sample was PBMCs or T cells enriched from blood (not recorded which). The receptors shown here come from a woman in her twenties or thirties who had recovered from COVID-19.

The V and J genes are TRBV28 and TRBJ2-7; 7 nucleotides agree with TRBD1. This CDR3 has 15 residues. V shed 5 bases, J shed 2 bases, and the junction held 9 bases outside the gene matches. From germline, CDR1 is MDHEN and CDR2 SYDVKM. The CDR3 sequence is CASSQSTGKAYEQYF. CDR3 bases: TGTGCCAGCAGTCAATCGACAGGGAAGGCCTACGAGCAGTACTTC.

The table lists this clone with a few counts. The J gene is TRBJ1-2, the V gene TRBV14; 7 positions match TRBD1. This CDR3 has 13 residues. The germline V gene encodes CDR1 SGHDN and CDR2 FVKESK. The junction had 3 bases not matched to a gene; V was cut back by 4 bases and J by 4 bases. CDR3 amino acids: CASSLRQGYGYTF. In DNA form, the CDR3 reads TGTGCCAGCAGCCTACGACAGGGCTATGGCTACACCTTC.

V usage is TRBV18 and J usage is TRBJ1-1; 9 nucleotides align to TRBD1. V gave up 5 bases and J gave up 2 bases; unmatched junction bases: 9. The germline CDR1 and CDR2 sequences are KGHSH and LQKENI. The CDR3 extends over 16 amino acids. The CDR3, as DNA: TGTGCCAGCTCAGGAACAGGGGGCTTGCTAAACACTGAAGCTTTCTTT. Translated, it gives CASSGTGGLLNTEAFF.

The V call is TRBV5-1, the J call TRBJ2-7; 8 bases match TRBD2. There are 14 residues in the CDR3. The germline V gene encodes CDR1 SGHRS and CDR2 YFSETQ. V was clipped by 0 bases and J by 5 bases; unmatched bases: 4. The CDR3 sequence: CASSLAPGGDEQYF. The DNA of the CDR3 is TGCGCCAGCAGCTTGGCCCCGGGAGGGGACGAGCAGTACTTC.

This chain links TRBV7-9 with TRBJ2-5; TRBD2 matches at 14 bases. The CDR3 covers 17 residues. The germline gives CDR1 SEHNR, CDR2 FQNEAQ (reference sequence). Trimming took 0 bases from V and 7 from J; bases not matched to a gene: 7. The CDR3 here is CASSLATSGGALATQYF. CDR3 nucleotide sequence: TGTGCCAGCAGCTTAGCGACTAGCGGGGGGGCATTGGCGACCCAGTACTTC. The full variable domain, in which reference TRBV7-9 and TRBJ2-5 provide the parts outside the CDR3, is DTGVSQNPRHKITKRGQNVTFRCDPISEHNRLYWYRQTLGQGPEFLTYFQNEAQLEKSRLLSDRFSAERPKGSFSTLEIQRTEQGDSAMYLCASSLATSGGALATQYFGPGTRLLVL.